This entry describes one TCR beta chain. The antigen it recognizes is unknown. No quality values exist for individual bases; no much larger clone is one base distant. This entry comes from a study of T cell responses to AZD1222 COVID-19 vaccine (dated by TCRdb to the early 2020s). Study-wide context: TCR sequencing was performed for some 250 trial participants, of whom around 210 were given two doses of AZD1222 and about 25 were given two doses of MenACWY control vaccine. Enrollment into the trials was organized by age into subgroups of 18-55, 56-69 and 70-plus years, and those subgroups contained roughly 140, 27 and 60 TCR-sequenced participants, respectively.

The CDR3 regions of human TCRbeta chains were analyzed by immunosequencing. In the source study's methods: TCRs in the repertoires were matched against a reference library of SARS-CoV-2-specific TCRs that had been generated with the MIRA antigen-specificity platform. Breadth was defined as the fraction of unique TCRs that were SARS-CoV-2-associated, and depth was defined as the fraction of total T cells that were SARS-CoV-2-associated. Using the MIRA data, every spike-specific TCR was mapped to the spike region that the TCR reacted to and assigned to either a CD4 or a CD8 class. Log10-transformed breadth and depth values were compared by one-way ANOVA with Sidak's multiple comparisons tests. The source is immuneACCESS, and TCRdb retained only in-frame sequences with V and J called. Part of the clones is not carried over; for the studies checked, unresolved V genes explain less than half of this, and the remainder is unexplained. D and trimming come from the DNA, and the V and J calls and clone size come from that table. The sample table contains 200,000 or so clones; only one count was recorded for around 87% of them. The top ten hold 2.5% to 3% of the sample.

CDR1 and CDR2 were assigned from the germline V gene as SGHAT and FQNNGV. Spanning cysteine to phenylalanine, the CDR3 consists of 15 amino acids. Only CDR3 DNA remains: 45 bases, in frame from the first base. V gives up 1 base and J gives up 2 bases, and the segment between their germline ends measures 12 bases. Study-wide findings and limitations: Because no day 14 peak-response samples were available, repertoires were characterized only after the peak T cell response. The 56-69-year group was small, and its depth increase did not reach significance, likely because of low power. Vaccine-associated CD4 TCRs spanned the whole spike protein, with dominant responses in regions 160-218 and 743-854. Participants were mostly white British and included more females than males, and it was suggested by the authors that clonal diversity may have been underestimated. Only a handful of AZD1222 recipients were SARS-CoV-2 seropositive at baseline, limiting conclusions about previously exposed vaccinees. Reportedly, almost half of the unique spike-specific TCRs recognized epitopes lying outside the regions that are mutated in the B.1.351 and B.1.1.7 variants. After two AZD1222 doses, spike-specific TCR breadth and depth were significantly higher than at day 0 and than in MenACWY recipients.

In the paper's terms, the time point label means: baseline before first vaccination. Taken with the paper, the label for treatment or condition translates to: meningococcal conjugate vaccine given as trial control. Samples from vaccinated people were obtained from the UK trials COV001 and COV002, which included a single-blind randomized controlled phase 2/3 trial of AZD1222 (ChAdOx1 nCoV-19) in healthy adults. Trial participant PBMC samples were collected at day 0 and day 28 after the second dose for TCRbeta chain sequencing. The chain uses TRBV11-2 and TRBJ2-7; the D gene lacks a confident call. The TCR sequence derives from an adult in good health. Sequences were derived from peripheral blood, sampled on day 0 of MenACWY control vaccination. The CDR3 loop reads CASSLGADPAYEQYF. The bases read TGTGCCAGCAGCTTAGGGGCCGACCCGGCCTACGAGCAGTACTTC.